This entry is about one T cell receptor beta chain. This table comes from immunoSEQ multiplex PCR, and its TCRdb copy is limited to in-frame clones, with some not included. The sample includes 100,000 or so clones, roughly 86% of them seen just once. The CDR3 is made up of 14 amino acids. Trimming took off 7 bases at V and 0 bases at J, with 12 bases between the two ends. Germline loops: CDR1 MNHEY, CDR2 SMNVEV (reference sequence). These data originate in a study of control samples from healthy donors and cancer patients. Specimen: blood. This receptor was taken from a woman in her sixties or seventies in good health. The genes are TRBV27 and TRBJ1-1, with D perhaps matching TRBD1 (5 bases). CDR3 residues: CASKAQGLNTEAFF. The CDR3 coding sequence is TGTGCCAGCAAGGCGCAGGGTCTGAACACTGAAGCTTTCTTT.